Given below is one TCR beta chain in context. The antigen is unknown. Unrecorded immune exposures were likely, despite nominal health at sampling. Germline CDR1 and CDR2: SEHNR and FQNEAQ (reference sequence). Trimming pared 2 bases from V and 1 base from J, leaving 17 bases between. This CDR3 spans 17 amino acids. This sample was taken from a study of cytomegalovirus exposure and HLA in healthy donors. Study-level results: Diagnosis of cytomegalovirus status made by the classifier reportedly showed high specificity and sensitivity. In a later analysis, HLA-C alleles had the fewest associated TCRs, DRB1 alleles the most. Researchers catalogued 164 TCR beta chains as cytomegalovirus-associated.

PCR was performed using 60 Vbeta and 13 Jbeta primers. The table came from immunoSEQ multiplex PCR; TCRdb's copy has only in-frame clones and leaves some out. The repertoire table contains over 150,000 clones. The V and J genes are TRBV7-9 and TRBJ1-1; no clear D. This receptor was identified in a boy younger than 18 in good health and CMV-seronegative. Sequencing was done on a sample of PBMCs. This CDR3 reads CASSLIGIKTSNTEAFF. The CDR3 DNA reads TGTGCCAGCAGCTTAATTGGTATAAAGACATCGAACACTGAAGCTTTCTTT.